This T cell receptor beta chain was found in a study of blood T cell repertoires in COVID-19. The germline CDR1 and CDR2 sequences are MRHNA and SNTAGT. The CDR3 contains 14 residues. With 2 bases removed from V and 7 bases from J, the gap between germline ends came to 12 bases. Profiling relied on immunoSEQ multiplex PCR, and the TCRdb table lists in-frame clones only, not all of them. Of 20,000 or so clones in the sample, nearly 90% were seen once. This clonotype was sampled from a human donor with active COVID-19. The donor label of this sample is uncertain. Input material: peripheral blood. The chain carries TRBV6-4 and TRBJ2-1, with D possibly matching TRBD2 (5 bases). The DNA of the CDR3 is TGTGCCAGCAGTGACAGGACTCGTGGGAATGAGCAGTTCTTC. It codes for CASSDRTRGNEQFF.